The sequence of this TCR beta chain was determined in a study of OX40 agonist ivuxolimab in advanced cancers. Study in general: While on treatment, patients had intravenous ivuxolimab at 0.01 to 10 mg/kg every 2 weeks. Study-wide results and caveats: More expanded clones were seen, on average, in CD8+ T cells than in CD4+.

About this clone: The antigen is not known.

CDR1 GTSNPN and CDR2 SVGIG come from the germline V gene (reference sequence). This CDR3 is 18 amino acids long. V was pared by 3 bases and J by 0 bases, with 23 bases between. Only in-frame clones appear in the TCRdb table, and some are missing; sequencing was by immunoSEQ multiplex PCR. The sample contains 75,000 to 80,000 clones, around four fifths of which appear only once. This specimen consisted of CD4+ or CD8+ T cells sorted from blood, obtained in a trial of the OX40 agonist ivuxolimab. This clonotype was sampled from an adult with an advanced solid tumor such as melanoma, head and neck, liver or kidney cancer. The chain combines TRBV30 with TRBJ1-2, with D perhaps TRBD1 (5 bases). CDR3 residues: CAWRSPLQELTSNYGYTF. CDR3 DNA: TGTGCCTGGAGATCTCCTCTACAGGAGCTAACTTCTAACTATGGCTACACCTTC.